The source of this T cell receptor (beta chain) is a study of cytomegalovirus exposure and HLA in healthy donors. In the study overall: Among the 400 or so donors who were genotyped, approximately 76% fell in the genetic ancestry cluster that is associated with self-reported Caucasian donors. Study results and limitations: Presence/absence analyses assumed roughly uniform sequencing depth across donors. As a later analysis showed, a missense DCLRE1C variant was linked to trimming of TCR beta V- and J-genes.

This PCR relied on a set of 60 Vbeta primers and 13 Jbeta primers. Profiling relied on immunoSEQ multiplex PCR, and the TCRdb table lists in-frame clones only, not all of them. Of around 170,000 clones listed, 65% to 90% are singletons. Germline V gives CDR1 MNHNY, CDR2 SVGAGI (reference sequence). The CDR3 contains 13 residues. A note on this clone: The antigen is undetermined.

The sample consisted of PBMCs. The chain carries TRBV6-6 and TRBJ2-5; 8 bases align to TRBD1. The end of the DNA aligns better with TRBJ2-7, so the J call may be wrong. The receptor was derived from a man aged 40-55 years in good health and CMV-seropositive. For the CDR3, the DNA is TGTGCCAGCAGCCACACAGGGGGCTACGAGCAGTACTTC. This codes for CASSHTGGYEQYF.